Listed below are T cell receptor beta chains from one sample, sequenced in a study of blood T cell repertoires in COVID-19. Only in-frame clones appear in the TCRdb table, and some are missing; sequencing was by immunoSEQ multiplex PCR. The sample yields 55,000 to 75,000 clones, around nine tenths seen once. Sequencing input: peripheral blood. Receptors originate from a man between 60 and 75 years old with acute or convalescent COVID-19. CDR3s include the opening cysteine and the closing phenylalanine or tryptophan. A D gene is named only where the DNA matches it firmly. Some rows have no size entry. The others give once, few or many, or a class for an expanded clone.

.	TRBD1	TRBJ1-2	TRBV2	TGTGCCAGCAGGTCGCAACAGGGGAGCGGCTACACCTTC	CASRSQQGSGYTF
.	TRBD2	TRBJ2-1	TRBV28	TGTGCCAGCAGTCTAGCGGGGGCCATTTACAATGAGCAGTTCTTC	CASSLAGAIYNEQFF
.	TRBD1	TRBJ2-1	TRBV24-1	TGTGCCACCAGTGATTGGGACAGGGGTTCGTTCTTC	CATSDWDRGSFF
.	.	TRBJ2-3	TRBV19	TGTGCCAGTAGTGTGGACAGATTAAATACGCAGTATTTT	CASSVDRLNTQYF
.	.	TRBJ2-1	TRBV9	TGTGCCAGCAGCGGGCCCCCCGCGGCCTCCTACAATGAGCAGTTCTTC	CASSGPPAASYNEQFF
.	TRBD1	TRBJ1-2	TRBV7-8	TGTGCCAGCAGCTTAGCTATGACAGGGTCTGCCTATGGCTACACCTTC	CASSLAMTGSAYGYTF
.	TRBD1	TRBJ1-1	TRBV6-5	TGTGCCAGCAGTCCCGAGAGGGGCGGACAGGCTTTT	CASSPERGGQAF
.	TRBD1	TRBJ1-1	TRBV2	TGTGCCAGCAGTGGATACCGGGACAGTGGAGCTTTCTTT	CASSGYRDSGAFF
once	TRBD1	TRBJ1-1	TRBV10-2	TGCGCCAGCAGCCTTAGCTCAGGGGGCACTGAAGCTTTCTTT	CASSLSSGGTEAFF
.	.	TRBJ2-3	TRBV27	TGTGCCAGCAGTTTAGGGGCGAGCACAGATACGCAGTATTTT	CASSLGASTDTQYF
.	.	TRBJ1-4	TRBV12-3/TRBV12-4	TGTGCCAGCAGGTACAGGGATGAAAAACTGTTTTTT	CASRYRDEKLFF
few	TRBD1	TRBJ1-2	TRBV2	TGTGCCAGCCGACGGGACAGGACCGACTATGGCTACACCTTC	CASRRDRTDYGYTF
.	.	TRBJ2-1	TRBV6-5	TGTGCCAGCAGGGATTCCAGGGGATATGAGCAGTTCTTC	CASRDSRGYEQFF
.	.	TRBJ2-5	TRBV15	TGTGCCACCAGCAGCTCCTTTCTCGAGACCCAGTACTTC	CATSSSFLETQYF
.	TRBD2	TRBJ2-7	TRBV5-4	TGTGCCAGCAGCTTGGTGGGGGGGGGCTCCTACGAGCAGTACTTC	CASSLVGGGSYEQYF
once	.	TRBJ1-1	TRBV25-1	TGTGCCAGCAGTGAATGGGTTGGAGAGAACATGAACACTGAAGCTTTCTTT	CASSEWVGENMNTEAFF
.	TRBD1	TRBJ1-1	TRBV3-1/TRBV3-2	TGTGCCAGCAGCCACCGGGACAGGTCATTTTTAAAGGTTAACACTGAAGCTTTCTTT	CASSHRDRSFLKVNTEAFF
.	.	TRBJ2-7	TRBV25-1	TGTGCCAGCACCGGAGACAGCTACGAGCAGTACTTC	CASTGDSYEQYF
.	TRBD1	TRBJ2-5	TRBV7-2	TGTGCCAGCAGCTTAGCCGGGACAGGAGTACAAGAGACCCAGTACTTC	CASSLAGTGVQETQYF
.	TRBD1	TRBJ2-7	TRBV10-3	TGTGCCATCAGGGCCAGACAGGGTGACATTTACGAGCAGTACTTC	CAIRARQGDIYEQYF
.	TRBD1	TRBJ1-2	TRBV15	TGTGCCACCAGCAGAGTTAACAGGGGAAACTATGGCTACACCTTC	CATSRVNRGNYGYTF
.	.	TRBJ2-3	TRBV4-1	TGCGCCAGCAGCCAAGTGTCTGGGCTCGCAGATACGCAGTATTTT	CASSQVSGLADTQYF
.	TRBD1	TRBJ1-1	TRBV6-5	TGTGCCAGCACCAGGACAGGGTCCACTGAAGCTTTCTTT	CASTRTGSTEAFF
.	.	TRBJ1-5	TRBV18	TGTGCCAGCTCCGGGACTATAACCAGTCAGCCCCAGCATTTT	CASSGTITSQPQHF
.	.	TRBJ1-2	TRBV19	TGTGCCAGTAGCTACTATGGCTACACCTTC	CASSYYGYTF
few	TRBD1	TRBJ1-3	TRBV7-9	TGTGCCAGCAGCTTAGCGGGACAGGGCCTCTCTGGAAACACCATATATTTT	CASSLAGQGLSGNTIYF
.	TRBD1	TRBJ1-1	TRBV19	TGTGCCAGTAGTGCGGGACAGTCGAACACTGAAGCTTTCTTT	CASSAGQSNTEAFF
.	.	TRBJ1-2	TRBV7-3	TGTGCCAGCAGCTTAGGCCAAAACTATGGCTACACCTTC	CASSLGQNYGYTF
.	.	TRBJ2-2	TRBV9	TGTGCCAGCAGACTCGGGGTTGACGGGGAGCTGTTTTTT	CASRLGVDGELFF